These 28 T cell receptor beta chains were sequenced from one sample in a study of blood T cell repertoires in COVID-19. The method was immunoSEQ multiplex PCR; TCRdb's version includes in-frame clones alone and lacks a portion of them. The table records about 250,000 clones, about nine tenths of them present only once. The sequencing sample was made of peripheral blood. All receptors derive from a woman aged 25 to 39 with COVID-19, enrolled during active disease.

This clone was observed a few times. This sequence joins TRBV14 and TRBJ2-7; 9 positions agree with TRBD2. This CDR3 is 14 amino acids long. The junction had 7 bases not matched to a gene; V was cut back by 4 bases and J by 6 bases. Germline loops: CDR1 SGHDN, CDR2 FVKESK. The CDR3 sequence: CASSRSGRPLEQYV. The CDR3 DNA is TGTGCCAGCAGCCGCAGCGGGAGGCCCCTCGAGCAGTACGTC.

CDR3 residues: CAWSVSAGGNTQYF. CDR3 sequence (DNA): TGTGCCTGGAGTGTCTCGGCAGGGGGCAATACGCAGTATTTT. V is TRBV30 and J is TRBJ2-3, with 8 bases lining up with TRBD1. Germline V lookup: CDR1 GTSNPN, CDR2 SVGIG (reference sequence). The CDR3 runs 14 residues. Trimming at V came to 0 bases and at J to 7 bases, leaving 6 bases not matched to a gene.

The chain couples TRBV19 to TRBJ1-6; 9 bases are a match to TRBD1. The ends lost 7 bases at V and 7 bases at J; junction bases unmatched: 8. This CDR3 is built from 15 residues. Germline assignment: CDR1 LNHDA and CDR2 SQIVND (reference sequence). The CDR3 nucleotides read TGTGCCAGTAACACAGGGGGCATTGAGAATTCACCCCTCCACTTT. Translated: CASNTGGIENSPLHF.

The chain is built from TRBV28 and TRBJ2-7, with 8 bases lining up with TRBD2. Germline V gene data show CDR1 as MDHEN and CDR2 as SYDVKM. The CDR3 covers 15 residues. J lost 4 bases, V lost 6 bases, and 11 bases had no gene match. The CDR3 region has the DNA TGTGCCAGCAGATGGGGACTAGGACGTAATTACGAGCAGTACTTC. It yields the protein CASRWGLGRNYEQYF.

V gene TRBV6-5 combines with J gene TRBJ1-6; 7 bases are shared with TRBD1. V gave up 7 bases and J gave up 9 bases; unmatched junction bases: 9. The germline CDR1 and CDR2 sequences are MNHEY and SVGAGI. This CDR3 spans 14 amino acids. The CDR3 here is CASTLTGLASPLHF. The DNA for the CDR3 is TGTGCCAGCACCCTGACAGGGCTGGCTTCACCCCTCCACTTT.

The chain has TRBV4-1 and TRBJ1-3, with 7 bases fitting TRBD1. CDR3 size: 16 residues. Trimming at V came to 8 bases and at J to 4 bases, leaving 14 bases not matched to a gene. Germline V lookup: CDR1 MGHRA, CDR2 YSYEKL. The CDR3 DNA is TGCGCCAGCCCGACCCAAGGGGGCATGGTCGGAAACACCATATATTTT. Translation: CASPTQGGMVGNTIYF.

V usage is TRBV2 and J usage is TRBJ2-5, with D possibly being TRBD1 (6 bases). This CDR3 region has 13 residues. Germline V CDR1 and CDR2: SNHLY, FYNNEI. Trimming shortened V by 6 bases and J by 3 bases, and 11 bases separated the two germline ends. In DNA, the CDR3 is TGTGCCAGCAGGGGGGCCCCCGAAGAGACCCAGTACTTC. It specifies CASRGAPEETQYF.

The CDR3 DNA reads as TGTGCCAGCAGCCAAGATTATAGACAGGGGACGAACCCCACCGGGGAGCTGTTTTTT. It yields the protein CASSQDYRQGTNPTGELFF. The V call is TRBV4-2, the J call TRBJ2-2, with 8 bases that match TRBD1. The CDR3 is 19 residues long. Per the germline V gene, CDR1 is LGHNA and CDR2 is YNFKEQ. Trimming cost V 0 bases and J 4 bases; bases outside gene matches: 13.

This clone was counted a single time. CDR3 region: CASSRGQGETTGYGYTF. The DNA for the CDR3 is TGTGCCAGCTCACGCGGACAGGGCGAGACGACCGGCTATGGCTACACCTTC. The rearrangement joins TRBV18 to TRBJ1-2; 8 bases map to TRBD1. The CDR3 contains 17 residues. Trimming removed 4 bases from V and 4 bases from J; junction bases left unmatched: 14. CDR1 is KGHSH and CDR2 is LQKENI in the germline V gene.

This chain joins TRBV7-2 and TRBJ2-7; maybe TRBD1 (5 bases). The CDR3 loop spans 14 amino acids. Germline V lookup: CDR1 SGHTA, CDR2 FQGNSA. V lost 4 bases to trimming and J lost 0 bases, with 10 bases between them. The chain's CDR3 is CASSSTGISYEQYF. The CDR3 DNA sequence: TGTGCCAGCAGCTCCACAGGAATCTCCTACGAGCAGTACTTC.

The chain uses TRBV7-9 and TRBJ1-1; D unclear. The CDR3 consists of 12 residues. Germline CDR1 reads SEHNR; CDR2 reads FQNEAQ (reference sequence). V lost 5 bases and J lost 12, with 16 bases in between. CDR3 DNA: TGTGCCAGCAGCGCTAATTTGGAGCTGCCTTTCTTT. This sequence encodes CASSANLELPFF.

The V gene is TRBV28, the J gene TRBJ1-5, with D maybe TRBD1 (6 bases). Germline loops: CDR1 MDHEN, CDR2 SYDVKM. Trimming took 6 bases from V and 6 from J, leaving 9 bases between them. The CDR3 is 12 amino acids. CDR3 nucleotide sequence: TGTGCCAGCAGAAGGGGGGGTCAGCCCCAGCATTTT. Encoded protein: CASRRGGQPQHF.

The chain couples TRBV2 to TRBJ1-3; D gene unclear. The CDR3 is 16 amino acids. The germline gives CDR1 SNHLY, CDR2 FYNNEI. The V end was cut by 4 bases, the J end by 0 bases, with 13 bases between. The CDR3 DNA reads as TGTGCCAGCAGTGCCGCAGGTCCACTCTCTGGAAACACCATATATTTT. Protein: CASSAAGPLSGNTIYF.

The V and J genes are TRBV6-5 and TRBJ2-6; possibly TRBD2 for D (5 bases). CDR3 length: 15 residues. Trimming removed 6 bases from V and 0 bases from J, with 9 bases in between. Germline CDR1 and CDR2: MNHEY and SVGAGI. CDR3 sequence: CASRDFFSGANVLTF. As DNA, the CDR3 is TGTGCCAGCAGGGACTTTTTCTCTGGGGCCAACGTCCTGACTTTC.

CDR3 amino acids: CASRREEEQFF. The CDR3 DNA reads as TGTGCCAGCCGGCGGGAAGAAGAGCAGTTCTTC. The V call is TRBV3-1 (or the pseudogene TRBV3-2), the J call TRBJ2-1; tentative D call: TRBD2 (6 bases). CDR3 length equals 11 residues. Per the germline V gene, CDR1 is LGHDT and CDR2 is YNNKEL (reference sequence). Deletions cut 8 bases from V and 10 bases from J, with 12 bases between.

The chain has TRBV6-2 or TRBV6-3 and TRBJ1-5; D is possibly TRBD1 (5 bases). V was trimmed by 2 bases and J by 3 bases, leaving 17 bases between them. CDR1 and CDR2 (germline): MNHEY, SVGEGT. CDR3 size: 17 residues. The CDR3 nucleotides read TGTGCCAGCAGTTACGGAGTCCTGGGGGGGATCAATCAGCCCCAGCATTTT. Translating gives CASSYGVLGGINQPQHF.

The chain employs TRBV19 and TRBJ2-7; D not resolved. V was shortened by 3 bases and J by 0 bases, with 6 bases between the two germline ends. This CDR3 is built from 13 residues. CDR1 and CDR2 from the germline V gene are LNHDA and SQIVND (reference sequence). For the CDR3, the DNA is TGTGCCAGTAGTATTAGACTCTCCTACGAGCAGTACTTC. This encodes CASSIRLSYEQYF.

This clone has more than one count but fewer than ten. The chain carries TRBV9 and TRBJ2-3, with D possibly matching TRBD2 (5 bases). The CDR3 spans 13 residues. Trimming pared 2 bases from V and 6 bases from J, leaving 10 bases between. Germline CDR1 and CDR2: SGDLS and YYNGEE. CDR3 loop: CASSVASLDTQYF. DNA of the CDR3: TGTGCCAGCAGCGTGGCTAGCTTGGATACGCAGTATTTT.

V is TRBV10-2 and J is TRBJ1-5; D possibly corresponds to TRBD1 (5 bases). The CDR3 runs to 16 residues. V was clipped by 5 bases and J by 1 base, with 15 bases between them. CDR1 and CDR2 (germline): WSHSY, SAAADI. CDR3 region: CASSMTEIGSNQPQHF. DNA of the CDR3: TGCGCCAGCAGTATGACAGAAATCGGGAGCAATCAGCCCCAGCATTTT.

The chain has TRBV18 and TRBJ2-5, with 8 bases identical to TRBD1. The CDR3 runs 15 residues. Germline CDR1 is KGHSH and CDR2 is LQKENI. V dropped 6 bases and J dropped 4; count of bases not matched to a gene: 10. This CDR3 reads CASSRPGQESETQYF. DNA of the CDR3: TGTGCCAGCTCTCGGCCGGGACAGGAGTCAGAGACCCAGTACTTC.

This clone showed up just once. The chain combines TRBV7-6 with TRBJ2-5; unclear D gene. The CDR3 spans 12 residues. The germline V gene has CDR1 SGHVS and CDR2 FNYEAQ. V was cut by 6 bases and J by 4 bases, with 9 bases left in between. The CDR3 DNA sequence: TGTGCCAGCAGTCGCTACTCAGAGACCCAGTACTTC. Translation: CASSRYSETQYF.

The CDR3 sequence is CSVEGQGARTYEQYF. The CDR3 DNA reads as TGCAGCGTTGAAGGACAGGGGGCGCGGACCTACGAGCAGTACTTC. V usage is TRBV29-1 and J usage is TRBJ2-7; 10 nucleotides align to TRBD1. CDR1 SQVTM and CDR2 ANQGSEA come from the germline V gene. CDR3 size: 15 residues. The V and J ends lost 1 base and 2 bases, in that order; junction bases with no gene match: 5.

The V call is TRBV7-9, the J call TRBJ2-7, with no clear D. The germline V gene has CDR1 SEHNR and CDR2 FQNEAQ (reference sequence). The V and J ends lost 3 bases and 1 base respectively, with 7 bases between them. The length of the CDR3 is 13 residues. The CDR3 nucleotides are TGTGCCAGCAGCTTCTACCCATCCTACGAGCAGTACTTC. It yields the protein CASSFYPSYEQYF.

As to this clone: Germline and junction disagree at one end, which may indicate a read error. V gene TRBV7-2 combines with J gene TRBJ2-2, with D unclear. Germline V CDR1 and CDR2: SGHTA, FQGNSA. The CDR3 loop spans 13 amino acids. CDR3 nucleotide sequence: TGTGCCAGCAGCTTAGTACGATCCGGTGAGCTGTTTTTT. This gives the protein CASSLVRSGELFF.

This clone was counted once. The chain has TRBV11-1 and TRBJ2-3, with 8 bases matching TRBD1. Germline CDR1 reads SGHAT; CDR2 reads FQDESV (reference sequence). The V and J ends lost 4 bases and 0 bases, in that order; junction bases with no gene match: 3. The CDR3 covers 15 residues. The CDR3 DNA reads as TGTGCCAGCAGCTCCAGGGGGCTTAGCACAGATACGCAGTATTTT. Translated, it gives CASSSRGLSTDTQYF.

This chain joins TRBV2 and TRBJ2-3; 10 bases agree with TRBD2. Per germline, CDR1 SNHLY and CDR2 FYNNEI. The V and J ends lost 6 bases and 0 bases, in that order; junction bases with no gene match: 0. There are 14 residues in the CDR3. Here the CDR3 reads CASRTSGSTDTQYF. The CDR3 DNA is TGTGCCAGCAGGACTAGCGGGAGCACAGATACGCAGTATTTT.

V and J are TRBV12-5 and TRBJ2-5; D gene ambiguous. CDR1 is LGHNT and CDR2 is FRNRAP in the germline V gene. The CDR3 runs to 11 residues. Trimming removed 7 bases from V and 5 bases from J, with 8 bases in between. CDR3 coding DNA: TGTGCTAGTGCCCAACGGGAGACCCAGTACTTC. Amino acid sequence: CASAQRETQYF.

The chain links TRBV5-6 to TRBJ1-2; 7 bases fit TRBD1. V lost 1 base and J lost 13; bases outside the gene matches: 7. Per germline, CDR1 SGHDT and CDR2 YYEEEE. The CDR3 is 12 amino acids. Here the CDR3 reads CASSLYDRETTF. CDR3 coding DNA: TGTGCCAGCAGCTTGTATGACAGGGAAACCACCTTC.